This T cell receptor beta chain was identified during a study of T cell repertoires in cytomegalovirus infection. Across the whole study: Public TCR beta signatures marked donors with CMV infection and the matching HLA. General observations from the study: The ex vivo response was dominated by HLA-C-restricted CMV-specific TCR beta clonotypes. Based on cumulative public TCR beta family frequency, carriers of CMV plus the relevant HLA were identified.

Comments on this clonotype: Its antigen is undetermined.

Via MiXCR, TCRdb re-called the reads, giving one row per CDR3 protein. Of nearly 650,000 distinct CDR3 sequences in the sample, more than 20% were seen once. V lost 5 bases to trimming and J lost 0 bases; unmatched junction nucleotides: 8. The CDR3 covers 17 residues. The germline V gene has CDR1 WSHSY and CDR2 SAAADI. Sequenced input: CD8+ T cells from PBMCs. The J gene is TRBJ2-2, the V gene TRBV10-2, with TRBD1 matching 8 bases. This clonotype was obtained from a human donor in good health (CMV status not recorded). Some clones in this sample may be carry-over from other donors' samples. The CDR3 DNA is TGCGCCAGCAGTCAGCAGGGGGCCTTGGCGAACACCGGGGAGCTGTTTTTT. Its protein product is CASSQQGALANTGELFF.